Each of the 24 T cell receptor beta chains below was sequenced from the same sample in a study of cytomegalovirus exposure and HLA in healthy donors. The PCR was carried out with 60 Vbeta primers and 13 Jbeta primers. Clones were read by immunoSEQ multiplex PCR, and TCRdb kept only the in-frame ones, dropping some. The table includes roughly 130,000 clones, about 80% detected once. Sequencing was performed on PBMCs. These receptors all come from a man aged 25-45 years in good health and CMV-seronegative.

The V gene is TRBV7-9, the J gene TRBJ1-5; D not resolved. The germline CDR1 and CDR2 sequences are SEHNR and FQNEAQ (reference sequence). V lost 1 base to trimming and J lost 12 bases, with 22 bases between them. CDR3 length: 16 residues. This CDR3 reads CASSLGEDSKFTRQHF. CDR3 coding DNA: TGTGCCAGCAGCTTAGGTGAGGATAGTAAATTTACCCGCCAGCATTTT.

The genes are TRBV5-4 and TRBJ2-3; 8 nucleotides align to TRBD1. V shed 4 bases, J shed 0 bases, and the junction held 7 bases outside the gene matches. The CDR3 contains 16 residues. CDR1 SGHNT and CDR2 YYREEE come from the germline V gene (reference sequence). CDR3 sequence reads: CASSSGQGPSTDTQYF. The CDR3 region has the DNA TGTGCCAGCAGCAGCGGACAGGGTCCGAGCACAGATACGCAGTATTTT.

This chain's CDR3 is CASSAPGRTNEKLFF. The CDR3 region has the DNA TGTGCCAGCAGTGCCCCAGGGAGGACTAATGAAAAACTGTTTTTT. J is TRBJ1-4 and V is TRBV28; tentatively, D is TRBD1 (5 bases). Germline assignment: CDR1 MDHEN and CDR2 SYDVKM. The CDR3 is 15 amino acids. Trimming took off 5 bases at V and 2 bases at J, with 12 bases between the two ends.

The rearrangement uses TRBV28 and TRBJ2-2; TRBD1 matches at 8 bases. The CDR3 has 15 residues. V gave up 6 bases and J gave up 5 bases; unmatched junction bases: 8. Germline CDR1 is MDHEN and CDR2 is SYDVKM. The CDR3 DNA is TGTGCCAGCAGACCTGGGACAGGAGGGACCGGGGAGCTGTTTTTT. Translating it yields CASRPGTGGTGELFF. Full variable domain (rest looked up from reference TRBV28 and TRBJ2-2): DVKVTQSSRYLVKRTGEKVFLECVQDMDHENMFWYRQDPGLGLRLIYFSYDVKMKEKGDIPEGYSVSREKKERFSLILESASTNQTSMYLCASRPGTGGTGELFFGEGSRLTVL.

CDR3 nucleotides: TGCGCCAGCAGCTTGGTTTCTCCTGGCTTTGAAAATGAGCAGTTCTTC. It yields the protein CASSLVSPGFENEQFF. This sequence joins TRBV5-1 and TRBJ2-1; D not resolved. Germline CDR1 SGHRS, CDR2 YFSETQ. V was shortened by 0 bases and J by 7 bases, with 17 bases between the two germline ends. The CDR3 has 16 residues.

The chain couples TRBV7-9 to TRBJ2-3, with 8 bases fitting TRBD2. V dropped 5 bases and J dropped 0; count of bases not matched to a gene: 7. The CDR3 consists of 16 residues. Looked up from germline, CDR1 is SEHNR and CDR2 is FQNEAQ (reference sequence). The CDR3 DNA reads TGTGCCAGCAGCATCCGGGCTAGCGGGAGCACAGATACGCAGTATTTT. Translated, it gives CASSIRASGSTDTQYF.

Concerning this clone itself: The junction does not match germline at one end; this may be a read error. The rearrangement uses TRBV15 and TRBJ1-5, with 8 bases that match TRBD1. CDR3 length: 15 amino acids. Germline CDR1 LNHNV, CDR2 YYDKDF (reference sequence). CDR3 region: CATSRLSGGNQPQNF. DNA for the CDR3: TGTGCCACCAGCAGACTCTCAGGGGGCAATCAGCCCCAGAATTTT.

The chain couples TRBV6-5 to TRBJ1-5, with 9 bases identical to TRBD1. After removal of 8 bases from V and 7 bases from J, the junction contained 3 bases not matched to a gene. From germline, CDR1 is MNHEY and CDR2 SVGAGI. The CDR3 is 12 residues long. CDR3 amino acids: CASATGGQPQHF. In nucleotides, the CDR3 is TGTGCCAGCGCGACAGGGGGACAGCCCCAGCATTTT.

The chain recombines TRBV29-1 with TRBJ2-2, with TRBD2 matching 7 bases. This CDR3 has 16 amino acids. With V trimmed by 5 bases and J by 5 bases, 14 bases remained unmatched. Germline V gene data show CDR1 as SQVTM and CDR2 as ANQGSEA. CDR3 bases: TGCAGCGTTTTCGCTCTCGGCGGGAGTAATACCGGGGAGCTGTTTTTT. It is translated as CSVFALGGSNTGELFF.

The chain couples TRBV6-6 to TRBJ2-5; D not resolved. V was clipped by 5 bases and J by 5 bases, with 15 bases between them. The CDR3 extends over 14 amino acids. Germline assignment: CDR1 MNHNY and CDR2 SVGAGI (reference sequence). CDR3 nucleotide sequence: TGTGCCAGCAGTGCCCGTTTACGGTCGGAGACCCAGTACTTC. This translates into CASSARLRSETQYF.

The chain couples TRBV28 to TRBJ1-1; D gene uncertain. The length of the CDR3 is 12 residues. V gave up 8 bases and J gave up 4 bases, with 11 bases separating them. The germline V gene has CDR1 MDHEN and CDR2 SYDVKM. DNA for the CDR3: TGTGCCAGCTCACAATTCGCCACTGAAGCTTTCTTT. Encoded protein: CASSQFATEAFF. Full variable domain (remainder filled in from reference TRBV28 and TRBJ1-1): DVKVTQSSRYLVKRTGEKVFLECVQDMDHENMFWYRQDPGLGLRLIYFSYDVKMKEKGDIPEGYSVSREKKERFSLILESASTNQTSMYLCASSQFATEAFFGQGTRLTVV.

The DNA for the CDR3 is TGTGCCAGCAGTCGACAGGGACGACAGCCCCAGCATTTT. Its protein is CASSRQGRQPQHF. This chain links TRBV6-5 with TRBJ1-5, with 7 positions matching TRBD1. V lost 5 bases, J lost 7 bases, and 5 bases stayed unmatched. This CDR3 is 13 amino acids long. In germline, CDR1 is MNHEY, CDR2 SVGAGI.

The chain joins TRBV5-1 to TRBJ2-7, with 11 bases lining up with TRBD2. There are 14 residues in the CDR3. The germline gives CDR1 SGHRS, CDR2 YFSETQ. After removal of 0 bases from V and 7 bases from J, the junction contained 3 bases not matched to a gene. Written as DNA, the CDR3 is TGCGCCAGCAGCTTGGGGGGACTAGCGGCAGAGCAGTACTTC. Translation: CASSLGGLAAEQYF.

The chain is built from TRBV11-2 and TRBJ1-2, with D tentatively TRBD1 (5 bases). The V and J ends lost 1 base and 7 bases respectively, with 16 bases between them. This CDR3 is built from 15 residues. The germline gives CDR1 SGHAT, CDR2 FQNNGV. CDR3 coding DNA: TGTGCCAGCAGCTTAGGCCAAGGGCAGGGTCTTGGCTACACCTTC. It is translated as CASSLGQGQGLGYTF.

V and J are TRBV5-4 and TRBJ2-5; D is unclear. The DNA end is more similar to TRBJ2-7, so the J call may be wrong. Germline V gene lookup returns CDR1 SGHNT and CDR2 YYREEE (reference sequence). This CDR3 has 13 amino acids. The CDR3 spells CASSHFGAYEQYF. The CDR3 coding sequence is TGTGCCAGCAGCCACTTTGGGGCCTACGAGCAGTACTTC.

The chain is built from TRBV27 and TRBJ2-1, with 13 bases identical to TRBD2. After removal of 4 bases from V and 5 bases from J, the junction contained 2 bases not matched to a gene. CDR1 and CDR2 (germline): MNHEY, SMNVEV (reference sequence). This CDR3 contains 15 residues. CDR3 DNA sequence: TGTGCCAGCAGTTGGGGACTAGCGGGGAACAATGAGCAGTTCTTC. The encoded protein is CASSWGLAGNNEQFF.

This clone was recorded once. V gene TRBV5-1 combines with J gene TRBJ2-1; TRBD1 might be the D (6 bases). CDR1 SGHRS and CDR2 YFSETQ come from the germline V gene. Deletions cut 3 bases from V and 1 base from J, with 17 bases between. This CDR3 comprises 17 residues. The CDR3 spells CASSSNLGGFSYNEQFF. CDR3 bases: TGCGCCAGCAGCTCAAACTTAGGGGGTTTTTCCTACAATGAGCAGTTCTTC.

The chain uses TRBV5-1 and TRBJ2-5; no clear D gene. The DNA end is a closer match to TRBJ2-7, so the J assignment may be wrong. CDR3 length: 14 residues. Germline CDR1 reads SGHRS; CDR2 reads YFSETQ. This CDR3 is CASSLESPPSEQYF. For the CDR3, the DNA is TGCGCCAGCAGCTTGGAGTCTCCCCCCTCCGAGCAGTACTTC.

V usage is TRBV19 and J usage is TRBJ1-2; possible D gene TRBD1, 5 bases. Germline CDR1 LNHDA, CDR2 SQIVND (reference sequence). With 6 bases removed from V and 11 bases from J, the gap between germline ends came to 13 bases. The CDR3 contains 11 residues. Here the CDR3 reads CASRQAAGYTF. The CDR3 nucleotides are TGTGCCAGTAGACAGGCAGCGGGGTACACCTTC.

The chain carries TRBV11-2 and TRBJ2-2, with D perhaps matching TRBD2 (5 bases). From germline, CDR1 is SGHAT and CDR2 FQNNGV. Trimming cost V 1 base and J 5 bases, with 8 bases left between them. This CDR3 spans 14 amino acids. This CDR3 is CASSLAGLTGELFF. In DNA, the CDR3 is TGTGCCAGCAGCTTAGCAGGACTGACCGGGGAGCTGTTTTTT.

CDR3 in amino acids: CASSSWQGAETEAFF. As DNA, the CDR3 is TGTGCCAGCAGCTCGTGGCAGGGGGCAGAGACTGAAGCTTTCTTT. The V and J genes are TRBV4-2 and TRBJ1-1, with 8 bases matching TRBD1. The J segment lost 5 bases and the V segment lost 5 bases, leaving 10 bases of the junction unmatched. Germline V gene lookup returns CDR1 LGHNA and CDR2 YNFKEQ. This CDR3 is built from 15 residues.

The CDR3 DNA follows: TGTGCCAGCAGTCCACAGGGCAGGAGCTCCTACGAGCAGTACTTC. Translating gives CASSPQGRSSYEQYF. The chain couples TRBV28 to TRBJ2-7; the D gene is possibly TRBD1 (6 bases). This CDR3 region has 15 residues. The V end was cut by 5 bases, the J end by 0 bases, with 14 bases between. The germline V gene has CDR1 MDHEN and CDR2 SYDVKM.

The V call is TRBV28, the J call TRBJ2-4; 9 bases agree with TRBD1. The germline gives CDR1 MDHEN, CDR2 SYDVKM. V lost 5 bases to trimming and J lost 9 bases; unmatched junction nucleotides: 8. This CDR3 contains 14 residues. The CDR3 nucleotides are TGTGCCAGCAGTCTCGGGACAGGGTTCGGCATTCAGTACTTC. Residues: CASSLGTGFGIQYF.

This clone was seen a handful of times. In DNA, the CDR3 is TGTGCCAGCAGCCAATTGCCGGGAGAATACAATGAGCAGTTCTTC. Translating it yields CASSQLPGEYNEQFF. The chain links TRBV4-2 to TRBJ2-1; TRBD2 is a possible D gene (6 bases). The V and J ends lost 2 bases and 4 bases respectively, with 12 bases between them. CDR3 size: 15 residues. CDR1 is LGHNA, CDR2 YNFKEQ, per germline.